These 10 T cell receptor beta chains were all obtained from the same sample, sequenced in a study of T cell responses to AZD1222 COVID-19 vaccine. Clones were read by immunoSEQ multiplex PCR, and TCRdb kept only the in-frame ones, dropping some. The profile covers about 88,000 clones, with around 91% appearing a single time and roughly 5.6% taken by the ten largest. Sample: peripheral blood, taken on day 0 of MenACWY control vaccination. Receptor source: an adult in good health.

The chain has TRBV5-1 and TRBJ2-1; 15 nucleotides match TRBD2. Germline CDR1 reads SGHRS; CDR2 reads YFSETQ. The CDR3 consists of 15 residues. V trimming: 0 bases; J trimming: 10 bases; junction bases outside the gene matches: 2. CDR3 sequence reads: CASSLGTSGGEEQFF. Here the CDR3 DNA reads TGCGCCAGCAGCTTGGGGACTAGCGGGGGGGAAGAGCAGTTCTTC.

J is TRBJ1-1 and V is TRBV7-9, with 8 bases aligning to TRBD1. The germline CDR1 and CDR2 sequences are SEHNR and FQNEAQ (reference sequence). Losses at the gene ends were 6 bases for V and 3 bases for J; bases not matched to a gene: 9. The CDR3 contains 15 residues. CDR3 bases: TGTGCCAGCAGTCCTTGGACAGGGAGAGACACTGAAGCTTTCTTT. This translates into CASSPWTGRDTEAFF.

V and J are TRBV12-3 or TRBV12-4 and TRBJ1-4; TRBD1 might be the D (6 bases). V was pared by 6 bases and J by 7 bases, with 12 bases between. The CDR3 has 13 amino acids. The CDR3 sequence is CASRLWGREKLFF. In DNA, the CDR3 is TGTGCCAGCAGGTTATGGGGGCGTGAAAAACTGTTTTTT.

The rearrangement links TRBV19 to TRBJ2-3; D is unclear. Germline CDR1 reads LNHDA; CDR2 reads SQIVND (reference sequence). Deletions cut 6 bases from V and 0 bases from J, with 13 bases between. The CDR3 extends over 15 amino acids. This CDR3 is CASSPRALSTDTQYF. The CDR3, as DNA: TGTGCCAGTAGCCCTCGGGCCTTAAGCACAGATACGCAGTATTTT.

This clone was counted once. The V and J genes are TRBV24-1 and TRBJ2-1; 10 positions match TRBD2. The ends lost 4 bases at V and 1 base at J; junction bases unmatched: 3. This CDR3 contains 16 residues. Germline lookup yields CDR1 KGHDR and CDR2 SFDVKD. The CDR3 loop reads CATSDPAGGSYNEQFF. The CDR3 DNA reads TGTGCCACCAGTGACCCAGCGGGAGGGTCCTACAATGAGCAGTTCTTC.

The chain has TRBV24-1 and TRBJ1-5, with D possibly matching TRBD1 (5 bases). The CDR3 runs 13 residues. The germline gives CDR1 KGHDR, CDR2 SFDVKD. Between the trimmed V and J ends, which lost 9 bases and 2 bases, there was a span of 10 bases. CDR3 bases: TGTGCCACCCATGGGGGGGGCAATCAGCCCCAGCATTTT. This codes for CATHGGGNQPQHF.

The chain couples TRBV12-3 or TRBV12-4 to TRBJ2-5; D may be TRBD2 (6 bases). The CDR3 has 12 amino acids. The V gene lost 6 bases and the J gene lost 5 bases, with 10 bases spanning the gap. The CDR3 region is CASSRSGETQYF. CDR3 DNA: TGTGCCAGCAGCCGCAGCGGGGAGACCCAGTACTTC.

V usage is TRBV6-2 or TRBV6-3 and J usage is TRBJ2-5; D may be TRBD1 or TRBD2 (5 bases each). Germline CDR1 is MNHEY and CDR2 is SVGEGT. With 4 bases removed from V and 7 bases from J, the gap between germline ends came to 16 bases. There are 14 residues in the CDR3. DNA for the CDR3: TGTGCCAGCAGTTTCGTTGTGGGACGAGGGACCCAGTACTTC. It encodes CASSFVVGRGTQYF.

This clone was seen a single time. This chain joins TRBV7-2 and TRBJ2-7; TRBD1 matches at 7 bases. V was clipped by 1 base and J by 2 bases; unmatched bases: 2. The CDR3 length is 14 residues. CDR1 is SGHTA, CDR2 FQGNSA, per germline. The CDR3 bases are TGTGCCAGCAGCTTAGGACAGGGAGCCTACGAGCAGTACTTC. Translating it yields CASSLGQGAYEQYF. Using reference TRBV7-2 and TRBJ2-7 for the parts outside the CDR3, the full variable domain is GAGVSQSPSNKVTEKGKDVELRCDPISGHTALYWYRQSLGQGLEFLIYFQGNSAPDKSGLPSDRFSAERTGGSVSTLTIQRTQQEDSAVYLCASSLGQGAYEQYFGPGTRLTVT.

CDR3 protein: CASSLGGRDKNIQYF. CDR3 nucleotides: TGTGCCAGCAGCTTAGGGGGGAGGGACAAAAACATTCAGTACTTC. V usage is TRBV7-2 and J usage is TRBJ2-4, with 7 bases fitting TRBD2. CDR1 is SGHTA, CDR2 FQGNSA, per germline. The junction had 3 bases not matched to a gene; V was cut back by 1 base and J by 3 bases. The CDR3 is 15 residues long.